One and the same sample provided the 18 T cell receptor beta chains below, sequenced in a study of CD8+ T cells in alopecia areata. RNA was extracted and reverse transcribed into cDNA as the sequencing template. TCRdb's table, derived via immunoSEQ multiplex PCR, lists solely in-frame clones and lacks some. The table has about 42,000 clones, 80% to 95% seen once. The sample's treatment: oral pan-JAK inhibitor, 5-10 mg twice daily. The sample was CD8+ T cells sorted from blood, taken at week 24, from a patient treated with tofacitinib. The receptors here all came from a human donor with alopecia areata.

This chain uses TRBV6-5 with TRBJ2-5; D might be TRBD1 (6 bases). This CDR3 contains 15 residues. Germline V gene lookup returns CDR1 MNHEY and CDR2 SVGAGI. Trimming shortened V by 4 bases and J by 5 bases, and 17 bases separated the two germline ends. The CDR3 is CASSSEGGVVETQYF. Written as DNA, the CDR3 is TGTGCCAGCAGTTCCGAAGGGGGTGTCGTCGAGACCCAGTACTTC.

This rearrangement joins TRBV7-3 to TRBJ1-2; D is possibly TRBD1 (5 bases). Germline values: CDR1 SGHTA, CDR2 FQGTGA. This CDR3 is 15 amino acids long. The germline V and J ends were trimmed by 2 bases and 1 base, with 11 bases remaining between them. CDR3 DNA: TGTGCCAGCAGCTTACAGGGCGGTCTTAACTATGGCTACACCTTC. As protein: CASSLQGGLNYGYTF.

The V and J genes are TRBV27 and TRBJ2-1; maybe TRBD1 (6 bases). Germline V gene sequence: CDR1 MNHEY, CDR2 SMNVEV (reference sequence). V gave up 6 bases and J gave up 5 bases, with 14 bases separating them. The CDR3 sequence is 14 residues long. DNA for the CDR3: TGTGCCAGCAGCCGACAGGAGCGAAACAATGAGCAGTTCTTC. It translates to CASSRQERNNEQFF.

The chain carries TRBV6-1 and TRBJ2-7; 10 bases agree with TRBD1. The CDR3 is made up of 16 amino acids. CDR1 and CDR2 from the germline V gene are MNHNS and SASEGT. The junction had 6 bases not matched to a gene; V was cut back by 1 base and J by 3 bases. Here the CDR3 reads CASSEEGDRGFYEQYF. The CDR3 nucleotides are TGTGCCAGCAGTGAAGAGGGGGACAGGGGTTTCTACGAGCAGTACTTC.

The V call is TRBV14, the J call TRBJ1-2; no definite D call. V was cut by 1 base and J by 10 bases, with 10 bases left in between. Germline values: CDR1 SGHDN, CDR2 FVKESK. This CDR3 contains 12 residues. Here the CDR3 DNA reads TGTGCCAGCAGCCAAGGTCATCTTGACTACACCTTC. As protein: CASSQGHLDYTF. The entire variable domain, with the rest obtained from reference TRBV14 and TRBJ1-2, is as follows: EAGVTQFPSHSVIEKGQTVTLRCDPISGHDNLYWYRRVMGKEIKFLLHFVKESKQDESGMPNNRFLAERTGGTYSTLKVQPAELEDSGVYFCASSQGHLDYTFGSGTRLTVV.

V usage is TRBV28 and J usage is TRBJ2-3; 8 bases are a match to TRBD1. Germline lookup yields CDR1 MDHEN and CDR2 SYDVKM. The CDR3 has 19 residues. Trimming took 11 bases from V and 1 from J; bases not matched to a gene: 23. CDR3 coding DNA: TGTGCCGCCGGCGGACAGGGCGAACTGGCGAGGGGCCGCACAGATACGCAGTATTTT. Amino acid sequence: CAAGGQGELARGRTDTQYF.

The J gene is TRBJ2-3, the V gene TRBV5-1, with D possibly matching TRBD1 (7 bases). From germline, CDR1 is SGHRS and CDR2 YFSETQ. The CDR3 length is 12 residues. Between the trimmed V and J ends, which lost 6 bases and 7 bases, there was a span of 12 bases. The CDR3 loop reads CASTGGQNTQYF. The CDR3 DNA follows: TGCGCCAGCACCGGGGGACAGAATACGCAGTATTTT.

J is TRBJ2-1 and V is TRBV7-3, with unresolved D. The germline CDR1 and CDR2 sequences are SGHTA and FQGTGA. Trimming left V 1 base short and J 10 bases short, with 11 bases between. There are 13 residues in the CDR3. The CDR3 here is CASSLMSWKEQFF. CDR3 nucleotide sequence: TGTGCCAGCAGCTTAATGAGTTGGAAAGAGCAGTTCTTC.

This chain joins TRBV5-4 and TRBJ2-6; D is uncertain. Germline V CDR1 and CDR2: SGHNT, YYREEE (reference sequence). V lost 0 bases and J 0 bases, leaving 7 bases between the germline ends. CDR3 length equals 16 residues. The CDR3 nucleotides are TGTGCCAGCAGCTTGGGACGGATCTCTGGGGCCAACGTCCTGACTTTC. Protein product: CASSLGRISGANVLTF. Full variable domain (missing parts from reference TRBV5-4 and TRBJ2-6): ETGVTQSPTHLIKTRGQQVTLRCSSQSGHNTVSWYQQALGQGPQFIFQYYREEENGRGNFPPRFSGLQFPNYSSELNVNALELDDSALYLCASSLGRISGANVLTFGAGSRLTVL.

The V and J genes are TRBV29-1 and TRBJ2-7, with 10 nucleotides matching TRBD2. Germline V lookup: CDR1 SQVTM, CDR2 ANQGSEA. The CDR3 consists of 15 residues. V was clipped by 3 bases and J by 2 bases; unmatched bases: 7. The CDR3 loop reads CSVDGLAGAPYEQYF. CDR3 DNA sequence: TGCAGCGTTGACGGGCTAGCGGGGGCCCCCTACGAGCAGTACTTC.

This clone was observed a few times. Mismatch with germline at one junction end may stem from a read error. DNA for the CDR3: TGTGCTAGCAGCTTAATCGACAGAGGGACCGGGGAGCTGTTTTTT. Translation: CASSLIDRGTGELFF. The J gene is TRBJ2-2, the V gene TRBV7-7; D is possibly TRBD1 or TRBD2 (5 bases each). Germline values: CDR1 SSHAT, CDR2 FNYEAQ (reference sequence). The CDR3 is made up of 15 amino acids.

The rearrangement uses TRBV29-1 and TRBJ2-2, with D perhaps matching TRBD1 or TRBD2 (5 bases each). The CDR3 has 12 amino acids. Trimming removed 2 bases at V and 7 bases at J, with 8 bases between. Germline V CDR1 and CDR2: SQVTM, ANQGSEA. In DNA, the CDR3 is TGCAGCGTTGAACTGGGGGACGGGGAGCTGTTTTTT. Its protein product is CSVELGDGELFF.

This chain's CDR3 is CASSSPKNEQFF. The CDR3 coding sequence is TGTGCCAGCAGCTCCCCGAAGAATGAGCAGTTCTTC. The rearrangement links TRBV5-6 to TRBJ2-1; D gene ambiguous. The CDR3 extends over 12 amino acids. V gave up 3 bases and J gave up 7 bases, with 8 bases separating them. CDR1 and CDR2 (germline): SGHDT, YYEEEE.

The rearrangement links TRBV29-1 to TRBJ2-1; 7 bases fit TRBD2. The CDR3 sequence is 16 residues long. The germline CDR1 and CDR2 sequences are SQVTM and ANQGSEA. The trim removed 4 bases at V and 0 bases at J, leaving 9 bases unmatched. The CDR3 region is CSVAGGGFSSYNEQFF. The DNA of the CDR3 is TGCAGCGTTGCGGGGGGAGGGTTTTCCTCCTACAATGAGCAGTTCTTC.

The chain links TRBV27 to TRBJ2-3; D is unresolved. Trimming left V 5 bases short and J 5 bases short, with 8 bases between. The CDR3 runs to 12 residues. Germline V gene sequence: CDR1 MNHEY, CDR2 SMNVEV (reference sequence). CDR3: CASSPERDTQYF. In DNA form, the CDR3 reads TGTGCCAGCAGTCCTGAGAGAGATACGCAGTATTTT.

The gene calls are TRBV6-7 and TRBJ2-3; TRBD2 aligns across 7 bases. TRBV6-7 belongs to the ORF category, with a function that is uncertain. With 2 bases clipped from V and 2 bases from J, the junction kept 19 bases outside the gene matches. This CDR3 contains 20 residues. The CDR3, as DNA: TGTGCCAGCAGTTACGTAGTCCGTCGAGAGTTAAGCGGGGTCACAGATACGCAGTATTTT. Translated: CASSYVVRRELSGVTDTQYF.

This chain uses TRBV6-1 with TRBJ2-3; unclear D gene. The CDR3 length is 14 residues. Germline values: CDR1 MNHNS, CDR2 SASEGT. V was cut by 4 bases and J by 0 bases, with 8 bases left in between. The CDR3 DNA follows: TGTGCCAGCAGTGTTAACTGGAGCACAGATACGCAGTATTTT. Translating gives CASSVNWSTDTQYF.

The chain joins TRBV7-2 to TRBJ2-3; TRBD2 might be the D (5 bases). This CDR3 contains 13 residues. Germline CDR1 SGHTA, CDR2 FQGNSA. Trimming took off 5 bases at V and 5 bases at J, with 11 bases between the two ends. The CDR3 protein is CASSALGIDTQYF. The DNA of the CDR3 is TGTGCCAGCAGCGCACTAGGAATAGATACGCAGTATTTT.